These T cell receptor beta chains were read from a single sample in a study of graft-versus-host responses after intestinal transplantation. Produced via immunoSEQ multiplex PCR; TCRdb's table is partial and in-frame only. The table shows 150,000 or so clones, with nearly 95% occurring only once. Which antigens these TCRs recognize remains unknown. Sequenced material: unstimulated CD4+ T cells sorted from spleen or lymph node cells, taken before intestinal transplant. All receptors come from a human donor who received an intestinal transplant. Both conserved end residues are part of each CDR3. A D gene is named only where the DNA matches it firmly. Not all rows give a size; the values are once, few, many and, for expanded clones, a class.

d_call: TRBD1
v_call: TRBV11-3
j_call: TRBJ2-7
clone_size: once
cdr3_aa: CASSPGQGAYEQYF
cdr3_nt: TGTGCCAGCAGCCCGGGACAGGGGGCCTACGAGCAGTACTTC

d_call: .
v_call: TRBV27
j_call: TRBJ1-2
clone_size: .
cdr3_aa: CASSLSTAWDGYTF
cdr3_nt: TGTGCCAGCAGTTTATCGACGGCATGGGATGGCTACACCTTC

d_call: TRBD2
v_call: TRBV7-9
j_call: TRBJ2-2
clone_size: .
cdr3_aa: CASSLRAGVAGELFF
cdr3_nt: TGTGCCAGCAGCTTAAGGGCGGGAGTCGCCGGGGAGCTGTTTTTT

d_call: .
v_call: TRBV6-6
j_call: TRBJ1-1
clone_size: once
cdr3_aa: CASSPGQPHTEAFF
cdr3_nt: TGTGCCAGCAGCCCTGGACAGCCACACACTGAAGCTTTCTTT

d_call: .
v_call: TRBV28
j_call: TRBJ2-7
clone_size: .
cdr3_aa: CASSSTGKQYF
cdr3_nt: TGTGCCAGCAGTTCAACAGGGAAACAGTACTTC

d_call: .
v_call: TRBV6-1
j_call: TRBJ1-5
clone_size: .
cdr3_aa: CASREVYRGNQPQHF
cdr3_nt: TGTGCCAGCAGGGAGGTGTACAGGGGCAATCAGCCCCAGCATTTT

d_call: TRBD1
v_call: TRBV6-1
j_call: TRBJ2-3
clone_size: .
cdr3_aa: CASSELTGKSTDTQYF
cdr3_nt: TGTGCCAGCAGTGAACTGACAGGGAAGAGCACAGATACGCAGTATTTT

d_call: .
v_call: TRBV6-5
j_call: TRBJ1-4
clone_size: .
cdr3_aa: CASSYPGDTNEKLFF
cdr3_nt: TGTGCCAGCAGTTACCCCGGGGACACTAATGAAAAACTGTTTTTT

d_call: .
v_call: TRBV27
j_call: TRBJ2-6
clone_size: .
cdr3_aa: CASTLLSGANVLTF
cdr3_nt: TGTGCCAGCACCTTACTCTCTGGGGCCAACGTCCTGACTTTC

d_call: .
v_call: TRBV27
j_call: TRBJ2-1
clone_size: .
cdr3_aa: CASSTSSLGDKAYNEQFF
cdr3_nt: TGTGCCAGCAGTACCTCCTCCCTTGGGGACAAAGCCTACAATGAGCAGTTCTTC

d_call: .
v_call: TRBV7-9
j_call: TRBJ2-7
clone_size: .
cdr3_aa: CASSFGGTRRNYEQYF
cdr3_nt: TGTGCCAGCAGCTTTGGGGGGACCCGGCGGAACTACGAGCAGTACTTC

d_call: .
v_call: TRBV14
j_call: TRBJ2-7
clone_size: once
cdr3_aa: CASSQSGKKSYEQYF
cdr3_nt: TGTGCCAGCAGCCAGTCAGGGAAGAAATCCTACGAGCAGTACTTC

d_call: .
v_call: TRBV9
j_call: TRBJ1-3
clone_size: .
cdr3_aa: CASSVESRRAGNTIYF
cdr3_nt: TGTGCCAGCAGCGTAGAATCACGGAGGGCTGGAAACACCATATATTTT

d_call: .
v_call: TRBV18
j_call: TRBJ2-1
clone_size: .
cdr3_aa: CASSPFEGYNEQFF
cdr3_nt: TGTGCCAGCTCACCCTTTGAGGGATACAATGAGCAGTTCTTC

d_call: .
v_call: TRBV6-5
j_call: TRBJ2-7
clone_size: .
cdr3_aa: CASSYSNEQYF
cdr3_nt: TGTGCCAGCAGTTACTCGAACGAGCAGTACTTC

d_call: .
v_call: TRBV11-1
j_call: TRBJ2-7
clone_size: .
cdr3_aa: CASSPFYRDHEQYF
cdr3_nt: TGTGCCAGCAGTCCCTTTTACAGGGACCACGAGCAGTACTTC

d_call: .
v_call: TRBV20-1
j_call: TRBJ2-7
clone_size: .
cdr3_aa: CSALGVREQYF
cdr3_nt: TGCAGTGCCCTGGGGGTGCGCGAGCAGTACTTC

d_call: .
v_call: TRBV28
j_call: TRBJ2-7
clone_size: .
cdr3_aa: CASTAGGLDLYEQYF
cdr3_nt: TGTGCCAGCACAGCAGGGGGACTAGATCTCTACGAGCAGTACTTC

d_call: .
v_call: TRBV7-9
j_call: TRBJ2-1
clone_size: .
cdr3_aa: CASIIRDNSYNEQFF
cdr3_nt: TGTGCCAGCATCATCCGGGACAACTCCTACAATGAGCAGTTCTTC

d_call: .
v_call: TRBV19
j_call: TRBJ1-5
clone_size: .
cdr3_aa: CASSEQANQPQHF
cdr3_nt: TGTGCCAGTAGTGAGCAGGCTAATCAGCCCCAGCATTTT

d_call: TRBD1
v_call: TRBV5-1
j_call: TRBJ1-6
clone_size: few
cdr3_aa: CASSGQGNSPLHF
cdr3_nt: TGCGCCAGCAGCGGACAGGGTAATTCACCCCTCCACTTT

d_call: TRBD2
v_call: TRBV7-8
j_call: TRBJ2-1
clone_size: .
cdr3_aa: CASSLLAGIDNEQFF
cdr3_nt: TGTGCCAGCAGTCTACTAGCGGGAATCGACAATGAGCAGTTCTTC

d_call: .
v_call: TRBV18
j_call: TRBJ2-2
clone_size: .
cdr3_aa: CASSPPPTGELFF
cdr3_nt: TGTGCCAGCTCACCACCCCCGACCGGGGAGCTGTTTTTT

d_call: TRBD1
v_call: TRBV7-9
j_call: TRBJ1-5
clone_size: .
cdr3_aa: CASSPTGQLNQPQHF
cdr3_nt: TGTGCCAGCTCCCCCACGGGACAGCTCAATCAGCCCCAGCATTTT

d_call: TRBD2
v_call: TRBV4-1
j_call: TRBJ2-3
clone_size: .
cdr3_aa: CASSQGGLGRADTQYF
cdr3_nt: TGCGCCAGCAGCCAAGGGGGACTAGGGCGGGCTGATACGCAGTATTTT

d_call: .
v_call: TRBV11-2
j_call: TRBJ2-3
clone_size: .
cdr3_aa: CASSEGPSSTDTQYF
cdr3_nt: TGTGCCAGCAGCGAGGGACCATCCAGCACAGATACGCAGTATTTT

d_call: .
v_call: TRBV21-1
j_call: TRBJ1-2
clone_size: .
cdr3_aa: CASSNPEGEAGYTF
cdr3_nt: TGTGCCAGCAGCAACCCGGAGGGGGAGGCTGGCTACACCTTC

d_call: .
v_call: TRBV9
j_call: TRBJ1-1
clone_size: .
cdr3_aa: CASSILGGANTEAFF
cdr3_nt: TGTGCCAGCAGCATCCTAGGGGGGGCCAACACTGAAGCTTTCTTT

d_call: TRBD1
v_call: TRBV6-1
j_call: TRBJ2-7
clone_size: once
cdr3_aa: CASMTGFSYEQYF
cdr3_nt: TGTGCCAGCATGACAGGGTTCTCCTACGAGCAGTACTTC

d_call: TRBD2
v_call: TRBV6-1
j_call: TRBJ2-7
clone_size: .
cdr3_aa: CASRHLAGEGEQYF
cdr3_nt: TGTGCCAGCAGACACCTAGCGGGAGAGGGCGAGCAGTACTTC

d_call: .
v_call: TRBV7-6
j_call: TRBJ1-5
clone_size: .
cdr3_aa: CASSLAVNQPQHF
cdr3_nt: TGTGCCAGCAGCTTAGCAGTTAATCAGCCCCAGCATTTT

d_call: .
v_call: TRBV5-1
j_call: TRBJ2-7
clone_size: .
cdr3_aa: CASRLDGAYEQYF
cdr3_nt: TGCGCCAGCAGATTGGACGGAGCCTACGAGCAGTACTTC

d_call: TRBD1
v_call: TRBV14
j_call: TRBJ2-2
clone_size: .
cdr3_aa: CASSQQGATGELFF
cdr3_nt: TGTGCCAGCAGCCAACAGGGGGCCACCGGGGAGCTGTTTTTT

d_call: TRBD2
v_call: TRBV28
j_call: TRBJ2-5
clone_size: .
cdr3_aa: CASSFWGTSGRGETQYF
cdr3_nt: TGTGCCAGCAGTTTCTGGGGGACTAGCGGGAGAGGGGAGACCCAGTACTTC

d_call: .
v_call: TRBV2
j_call: TRBJ1-2
clone_size: once
cdr3_aa: CASIERQLNYGYTF
cdr3_nt: TGTGCCAGCATCGAGAGACAGCTAAACTATGGCTACACCTTC

d_call: .
v_call: TRBV6-1
j_call: TRBJ1-4
clone_size: .
cdr3_aa: CASSEARERVEKLFF
cdr3_nt: TGTGCCAGCAGTGAAGCGCGCGAGCGGGTTGAAAAACTGTTTTTT

d_call: TRBD1
v_call: TRBV19
j_call: TRBJ2-2
clone_size: .
cdr3_aa: CATRDRGHTGELFF
cdr3_nt: TGTGCCACCCGGGACAGGGGCCACACCGGGGAGCTGTTTTTT

d_call: .
v_call: TRBV27
j_call: TRBJ2-3
clone_size: .
cdr3_aa: CASSSRRDYKYF
cdr3_nt: TGTGCCAGCAGCTCTAGGAGAGACTATAAGTATTTT

d_call: TRBD1
v_call: TRBV6-6
j_call: TRBJ2-1
clone_size: .
cdr3_aa: CASTSTGIVHNEQFF
cdr3_nt: TGTGCCAGCACCTCGACAGGGATCGTCCACAATGAGCAGTTCTTC

d_call: .
v_call: TRBV19
j_call: TRBJ2-2
clone_size: few
cdr3_aa: CASSPRWAGTGELFF
cdr3_nt: TGTGCCAGTAGTCCCCGTTGGGCGGGCACCGGGGAGCTGTTTTTT

d_call: TRBD1
v_call: TRBV18
j_call: TRBJ1-4
clone_size: .
cdr3_aa: CASSPDRGEKLFF
cdr3_nt: TGTGCCAGCTCACCCGACAGGGGCGAAAAACTGTTTTTT

d_call: .
v_call: TRBV7-3
j_call: TRBJ2-6
clone_size: few
cdr3_aa: CASSRTSGANVLTF
cdr3_nt: TGTGCCAGCAGCCGGACTTCTGGGGCCAACGTCCTGACTTTC

d_call: TRBD2
v_call: TRBV7-2
j_call: TRBJ2-1
clone_size: few
cdr3_aa: CASSFSGTHNEQFF
cdr3_nt: TGTGCCAGCAGCTTTAGCGGGACACACAATGAGCAGTTCTTC

d_call: .
v_call: TRBV5-1
j_call: TRBJ2-7
clone_size: .
cdr3_aa: CASSLGTKGGQTPYEQYF
cdr3_nt: TGCGCCAGCAGCTTGGGTACTAAAGGTGGACAGACCCCCTACGAGCAGTACTTC

d_call: .
v_call: TRBV11-2
j_call: TRBJ2-1
clone_size: .
cdr3_aa: CASSLGGPSYNEQFF
cdr3_nt: TGTGCCAGCAGCTTAGGGGGCCCCTCCTACAATGAGCAGTTCTTC

d_call: TRBD2
v_call: TRBV7-8
j_call: TRBJ2-7
clone_size: once
cdr3_aa: CASSSRTSGTLLAYEQYF
cdr3_nt: TGTGCCAGCAGCTCCCGGACTAGCGGGACCTTACTAGCTTACGAGCAGTACTTC

d_call: .
v_call: TRBV4-1
j_call: TRBJ2-3
clone_size: .
cdr3_aa: CASSQAQTTDTQYF
cdr3_nt: TGCGCCAGCAGCCAAGCCCAGACCACAGATACGCAGTATTTT

d_call: TRBD2
v_call: TRBV28
j_call: TRBJ2-3
clone_size: .
cdr3_aa: CASSLGGGLSDTQYF
cdr3_nt: TGTGCCAGCAGTTTGGGGGGAGGGCTTTCAGATACGCAGTATTTT